This T cell receptor (beta chain) was captured in a study of cytomegalovirus exposure and HLA in healthy donors. Study-level results: As confirmed in vitro, three CMV-associated chains were specific for CMV antigens. Listed as cytomegalovirus-associated were 150 to 200 TCR beta chains.

Only in-frame clones appear in the TCRdb table, and some are missing; sequencing was by immunoSEQ multiplex PCR. The top ten clones hold roughly 0.83% of a sample with over 150,000 clones, 90% to 97% of them seen once. The ends were cut back, 3 bases at V and 5 bases at J, with 15 bases in the middle. The CDR3 loop spans 15 amino acids. Germline assignment: CDR1 SGHRS and CDR2 YFSETQ. The count of this clone is one. Its antigen remains unidentified. The donors were members of the roughly 120-subject validation cohort (separate from the roughly 700-subject first cohort). The source material was PBMCs. V gene TRBV5-1 combines with J gene TRBJ2-1; perhaps TRBD2 as D (5 bases). This TCR was sampled from a woman under 30 in good health and CMV-seronegative. The CDR3 sequence is CASSYGVSDNNEQFF. CDR3 nucleotides: TGCGCCAGCAGCTACGGGGTTAGCGATAACAATGAGCAGTTCTTC.